This T cell receptor (beta chain) appears in the sequencing data of a study of post-analysis software for immune sequencing data. As for the study in general: Secondary progressive, relapsing-remitting and progressive-relapsing multiple sclerosis were among the included disease courses. Points from the study as a whole: For normalized Chao1 diversity, multiple sclerosis patients scored significantly lower than controls did.

As to this clonotype: As yet, its antigen is unknown.

Unique-molecular-identifier-tagged TCR beta cDNA libraries were used. Input amounts of roughly 0.9 to 10 million T cells were used. These gave about 500,000 cDNA molecules, so each molecule approximated one T cell. One entry per CDR3 protein results from TCRdb running MiXCR on the PCR reads. Of about 770,000 distinct CDR3 sequences in the sample, about 43% were seen once. Specimen: blood. The clonotype originates from a girl aged 5 to 17 with multiple sclerosis.

CDR3 nucleotide sequence: TGTGCCTGGAGTGTAGGGGACAGCTACGAGCAGTACTTC. Translating gives CAWSVGDSYEQYF. The chain carries TRBV30 and TRBJ2-7, with 7 bases fitting TRBD1. Looked up from germline, CDR1 is GTSNPN and CDR2 is SVGIG (reference sequence). V gave up 0 bases and J gave up 3 bases; unmatched junction bases: 2. CDR3 length: 13 residues.